The entry below gives a single T cell receptor beta chain sequence along with its context. The antigen remains unidentified. The sample has other DNA sequences that encode this CDR3 too. These data originate in a study of shared clonotypes between healthy human individuals. Study observations and caveats: Non-shared clonotypes displayed generation probabilities falling below those of clonotypes present in all four donors. Estimated clonotype richness was generally higher in naive than memory subsets.

It was CD45RO-negative cells, positively selected for CCR7, that made up naive CD8 cells, with terminally differentiated effector memory CD45RA+ cells excluded. This CDR3 contains 14 residues. Germline V gene data show CDR1 as LGHNA and CDR2 as YSLEER. V shed 1 base and J shed 4 bases, with 10 bases lying between them. Every subset's genomic DNA went evenly onto several immunoSEQ plates. Clones were sequenced by immunoSEQ multiplex PCR, and TCRdb holds only the in-frame ones, with some missing. The sample lists about 2 million clones, roughly 94% occurring once. Source material: naive CD8+ T cells sorted from blood. The TCR comes from a young man in good health. This rearrangement joins TRBV4-3 to TRBJ1-1; no clear D. CDR3 sequence reads: CASSQVEGSTEAFF. CDR3 nucleotides: TGCGCCAGCAGCCAAGTTGAGGGAAGCACTGAAGCTTTCTTT.